This passage covers 4 T cell receptor beta chains from one sample sequenced in a study of preoperative IRX-2 immunotherapy in early breast cancer. TCRdb's copy holds only in-frame clones and misses some; the assay was immunoSEQ multiplex PCR. Found here are about 42,000 clones, 77% of them singletons; the top ten hold over 1%. As for treatment: preoperative locoregional IRX-2 cytokine immunotherapy. The sequencing here drew on tumor tissue, taken after IRX-2 immunotherapy. The receptors derive from a human donor with breast cancer.

The chain joins TRBV6-8 to TRBJ2-7; 9 positions agree with TRBD1. The germline V gene has CDR1 MNHGY and CDR2 SAAAGT. V shed 5 bases, J shed 4 bases, and the junction held 9 bases outside the gene matches. The CDR3 spans 15 residues. The CDR3, as DNA: TGTGCCAGCAGTGATCCAGGGACAGGGTTGTACGAGCAGTACTTC. It encodes CASSDPGTGLYEQYF.

The sample holds a few counts of this clone. The chain employs TRBV7-6 and TRBJ2-1; maybe TRBD2 (5 bases). The CDR3 sequence is 16 residues long. Trimming took 3 bases from V and 0 from J, leaving 12 bases between them. Germline V gives CDR1 SGHVS, CDR2 FNYEAQ. The CDR3, as DNA: TGTGCCAGCAGCTTGGAAGCGGTGAGCTCCTACAATGAGCAGTTCTTC. This translates into CASSLEAVSSYNEQFF.

The rearrangement joins TRBV18 to TRBJ2-7, with D uncertain. CDR1 and CDR2 from the germline V gene are KGHSH and LQKENI. The CDR3 is made up of 14 amino acids. The V end lost 2 bases, the J end lost 0 bases, and 8 bases lay between the germline ends. CDR3 region: CASSPSARSYEQYF. The DNA for the CDR3 is TGTGCCAGCTCACCATCGGCACGCTCCTACGAGCAGTACTTC. Full variable domain (rest looked up from reference TRBV18 and TRBJ2-7): NAGVMQNPRHLVRRRGQEARLRCSPMKGHSHVYWYRQLPEEGLKFMVYLQKENIIDESGMPKERFSAEFPKEGPSILRIQQVVRGDSAAYFCASSPSARSYEQYFGPGTRLTVT.

The CDR3 is CASSQDMIYEQYF. The CDR3 DNA is TGCGCCAGCAGCCAAGACATGATCTACGAGCAGTACTTC. The rearrangement links TRBV4-1 to TRBJ2-7; D unclear. The CDR3 extends over 13 amino acids. V lost 0 bases to trimming and J lost 3 bases, with 6 bases between them. Germline assignment: CDR1 MGHRA and CDR2 YSYEKL.